A single sample gave rise to the 3 T cell receptor beta chains below, sequenced in a study of cytomegalovirus exposure and HLA in healthy donors. The PCR was carried out with 60 Vbeta primers and 13 Jbeta primers. The method was immunoSEQ multiplex PCR; TCRdb's version includes in-frame clones alone and lacks a portion of them. This sample has 170,000 or so clones; approximately 81% occur once, and the top ten carry about 2.2%. The source material was PBMCs. The source of these receptors is a woman in her twenties or thirties in good health and CMV-seronegative.

V is TRBV7-2 and J is TRBJ2-5; no definite D call. Germline V gives CDR1 SGHTA, CDR2 FQGNSA. This CDR3 is built from 13 residues. V lost 2 bases and J lost 2, with 6 bases in between. CDR3 in DNA: TGTGCCAGCAGCTTAAACAGTCAAGAGACCCAGTACTTC. Protein sequence: CASSLNSQETQYF.

V usage is TRBV7-2 and J usage is TRBJ1-3, with D possibly matching TRBD1 (5 bases). CDR1 is SGHTA, CDR2 FQGNSA, per germline. V lost 2 bases to trimming and J lost 2 bases, with 13 bases between them. The CDR3 loop spans 16 amino acids. The CDR3 loop reads CASSLSQGGTGNTIYF. The CDR3 DNA is TGTGCCAGCAGCTTATCCCAGGGAGGTACTGGAAACACCATATATTTT. Filled out from reference TRBV7-2 and TRBJ1-3, the complete variable domain reads GAGVSQSPSNKVTEKGKDVELRCDPISGHTALYWYRQSLGQGLEFLIYFQGNSAPDKSGLPSDRFSAERTGGSVSTLTIQRTQQEDSAVYLCASSLSQGGTGNTIYFGEGSWLTVV.

J is TRBJ2-7 and V is TRBV5-6, with 8 nucleotides matching TRBD1. The germline gives CDR1 SGHDT, CDR2 YYEEEE. There are 12 residues in the CDR3. The trim removed 5 bases at V and 6 bases at J, leaving 4 bases unmatched. The chain's CDR3 is CASSFDRGEQYF. The CDR3 DNA reads as TGTGCCAGCAGTTTTGACAGGGGCGAGCAGTACTTC. Combining the CDR3 with reference TRBV5-6 and TRBJ2-7 gives the whole variable domain DAGVTQSPTHLIKTRGQQVTLRCSPKSGHDTVSWYQQALGQGPQFIFQYYEEEERQRGNFPDRFSGHQFPNYSSELNVNALLLGDSALYLCASSFDRGEQYFGPGTRLTVT.